This TCR beta chain was captured in a study of shared clonotypes between healthy human individuals. Findings of the study overall: Among the subsets, naive ones generally showed larger estimated richness than memory ones.

Only in-frame clones appear in the TCRdb table, and some are missing; sequencing was by immunoSEQ multiplex PCR. Of about 1.5 million clones listed, approximately 98% are singletons. Germline CDR1 SGHNT, CDR2 YYREEE (reference sequence). Germline trimming cut 4 bases from V and 5 bases from J; bases unmatched to any gene: 6. The CDR3 sequence is 15 residues long. The sample holds one count of this clone. Its antigen is not known. Sequences were obtained from naive CD4+ T cells sorted from blood. Subset here: CD45RA+ positively selected. This rearrangement joins TRBV5-4 to TRBJ1-1, with 12 positions matching TRBD1. The sequence came from a man aged 25-40 years in good health. CDR3 amino acids: CASSTRDRGQTEAFF. The CDR3 region has the DNA TGTGCCAGCAGCACAAGGGACAGGGGGCAAACTGAAGCTTTCTTT.